This T cell receptor (beta chain) was captured in a study of blood T cell repertoires in COVID-19. Study background: Samples taken during acute and convalescent COVID-19 were collected in the United States, Italy and Spain. The cDNA or gDNA used as material had been derived from T cells, B-cell-depleted T cells, or PBMCs.

In the source study's methods: Estimated nucleated cell counts came from reference gene primer amplification. Profiled with immunoSEQ multiplex PCR; TCRdb holds only in-frame clones, not every one. The V and J calls and the clone size are those of that table, but D and trimming were determined from the DNA. The table has hundreds of thousands of clones, about 88% seen once. Germline V CDR1 and CDR2: SGHAT, FQNNGV. The V gene end was trimmed by 8 bases and the J gene end by 10 bases; junction bases not matched to a gene: 16. The CDR3 is made up of 14 amino acids. The source is a middle-aged woman who had recovered from COVID-19. This chain links TRBV11-2 with TRBJ1-2; 7 bases line up with TRBD1. The sequenced sample was peripheral blood. This chain's CDR3 is CASSLGVRDSNYTF. In DNA form, the CDR3 reads TGTGCCAGCTCACTCGGGGTCAGGGACAGCAACTACACCTTC.